This T cell receptor beta chain was obtained from a study of beta chain features in type 1 diabetes. Study outcomes and limitations: A greater similarity of naive, central memory and Treg TCRB repertoires was seen among patients than among healthy donors. Insertions at VDJ junctions were less frequent in type 1 diabetes patients. These patients also deleted more nucleotides at the same junctions.

V lost 7 bases and J 4 bases, leaving 20 bases between the germline ends. Germline V lookup: CDR1 SGHRS, CDR2 YFSETQ. This CDR3 is 15 amino acids long. With respect to this clone: Its cognate antigen is unknown.

Expressed TCRB transcripts were sequenced, since all the RNA that had been isolated was reverse transcribed. Repertoires were generated with immunoSEQ multiplex PCR, while TCRdb's copy carries only in-frame clones and drops some. The top ten clones hold 0.06% to 0.07% of a sample with hundreds of thousands of clones, 30% of them seen once. The sequence came from a man aged 18 to 30 in good health. The sample consisted of naive CD4+ T cells from blood. The genes are TRBV5-1 and TRBJ1-2, with D unclear. The CDR3 region has the DNA TGCGCCAGCCGCTCTTCGCCGATAGGGAGCTATGGCTACACCTTC. Its protein product is CASRSSPIGSYGYTF.